This T cell receptor beta chain derives from a study of identical twins (dated by TCRdb to the mid-2010s). With regard to the full study: To test whether fetal clonotypes persist, the study used deep sequencing on TCR alpha and beta repertoires from monozygotic twins, unrelated adults of various ages, and cord blood. Replicate twin experiments were performed at different times using different library preparation protocols to rule out contamination.

Only healthy Caucasian donors were included. Three pairs of female monozygotic twins, all aged about 18 to 30 years, were included in the twin cohort. Positive isolation kits from Invitrogen were used to isolate the CD4+ and CD8+ T cell populations. A remark on this clonotype: The specificity of this receptor is unknown. Per-nucleotide qualities are absent, and no much larger clonotype sits a single base away.

Study-wide conclusions, independent of this receptor: Recombination models systematically underestimated out-of-frame TCR alpha sharing in monozygotic twins but agreed with sharing between unrelated individuals. Conclusions relied on cross-sectional statistical analysis, since the same donors could not be followed over many years. Fewer insertions were carried by abundant cord blood beta clonotypes; a weaker similar trend was observed in young adult naive repertoires, while no such trend was observed in memory repertoires. Excess twin sharing in beta out-of-frame sequences was weaker because fewer shared sequences lowered the signal-to-noise ratio. Compared with coincidental sharing between unrelated individuals, out-of-frame TCR alpha sequences shared between twins showed an excess of sequences with low generation probability. Invariant T cells such as MAIT and iNKT could partly confound zero-insertion analyses, though diverse VJ usage argued against this for most clonotypes.

From the germline V gene, CDR1 is SGDLS and CDR2 is YYNGEE. V sheds 0 bases and J sheds 5 bases, leaving 21 bases between their ends. From the cysteine up to the phenylalanine, the CDR3 has a length of 18 residues. Left in the record is the CDR3 DNA by itself, 54 bases read in frame from the first base. The receptor library was made with 5' RACE. For sequencing, an Illumina HiSeq 2000 was employed. A universal primer binding site was introduced by template switching, and a unique molecular identifier was present in the final cDNA, enabling accurate counting of TCR cDNA molecules. First-strand cDNA for TCR alpha and beta chains was synthesized from specific primers in the conserved constant-segment region. To control for contamination, every cDNA library was double barcoded, receiving both a SMART-Mk sample barcode and Illumina barcodes. TruSeq adapter sequences along with Illumina sample barcodes were introduced in two successive PCR steps. The Illumina HiSeq platform was used with custom primers to sequence TCR alpha and beta cDNA libraries. The original pipeline was this. Raw reads were processed with MiGEC to extract unique molecular identifiers, and MiXCR was used to determine CDR3 positions. For each individual, recombination models were inferred using an EM algorithm with the repgenHMM and IGoR tools. Shared clonotype analysis was performed with the tcR package in R, normalizing sharing by the product of cloneset sizes. To study raw recombination without the effects of thymic and clonal selection, out-of-frame nonproductive sequences were analyzed. Clones were called with MiXCR by TCRdb after fastp trimmed the public reads at Q25, and only in-frame beta chains were retained. Identical CDR3 proteins give one entry, which carries the most common genes and DNA. The V and J calls come from TCRdb's annotation, not from the publication. The sample yields around 490,000 distinct CDR3 sequences; around 20% were counted once. The biggest ten clones account for 0.48% of the sample.

The data also belong to a second study, concerning yellow fever vaccine responses in identical twins. From that second study: According to the authors, the vaccine-induced T cell response in identical twins seemed to be partly convergent and partly specific to each individual. In identical twins, the study followed T cell clones that responded to the vaccine with precision.

Sequenced sample: CD4+ T cells sorted from blood. The rearrangement joined TRBV9 to TRBJ2-1; the D segment could be TRBD1, given 6 matching bases. The sequence derives from a woman in her late teens or twenties in good health. The nucleotide sequence is TGTGCCAGCAGCGTAGCGAAGTACAGGGAAAGTGAGGACAATGAGCAGTTCTTC. Translated, this gives CASSVAKYRESEDNEQFF.